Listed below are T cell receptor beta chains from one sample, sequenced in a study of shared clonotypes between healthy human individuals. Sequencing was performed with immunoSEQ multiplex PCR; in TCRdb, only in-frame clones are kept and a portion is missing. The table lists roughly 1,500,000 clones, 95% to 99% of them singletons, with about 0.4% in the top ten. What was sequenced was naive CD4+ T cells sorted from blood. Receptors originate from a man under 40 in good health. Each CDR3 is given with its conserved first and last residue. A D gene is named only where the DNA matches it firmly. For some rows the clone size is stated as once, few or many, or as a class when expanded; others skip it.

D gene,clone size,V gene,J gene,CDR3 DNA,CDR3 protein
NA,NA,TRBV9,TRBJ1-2,TGTGCCAGCAGCGTAGCTTCTGGGCAGGGCTTTTCTGGCTACACCTTC,CASSVASGQGFSGYTF
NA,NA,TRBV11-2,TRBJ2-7,TGTGCCAGCAGCTCGCCTCTTAGCTCCGCCGAGCAGTACTTC,CASSSPLSSAEQYF
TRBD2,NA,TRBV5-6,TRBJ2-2,TGTGCCAGCAGCGCTGGGACTAGCGGTTACACCGGGGAGCTGTTTTTT,CASSAGTSGYTGELFF
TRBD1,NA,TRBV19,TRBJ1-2,TGTGCCAGTGTTGACAGGGGCCGGGATAACTATGGCTACACCTTC,CASVDRGRDNYGYTF
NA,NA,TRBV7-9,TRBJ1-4,TGTGCCAGCAGCTTAAGGGGAACCCAGGGCTGGCGTGAAAAACTGTTTTTT,CASSLRGTQGWREKLFF
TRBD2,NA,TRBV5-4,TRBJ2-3,TGTGCCAGCAGCTTGAGATCCAGCGGGATACGCACAGATACGCAGTATTTT,CASSLRSSGIRTDTQYF
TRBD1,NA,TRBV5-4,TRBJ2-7,TGTGCCAGCAGCTCGACAGGGGGCACCTACGAGCAGTACTTC,CASSSTGGTYEQYF
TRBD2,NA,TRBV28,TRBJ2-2,TGTGCCAGCACCATTCCACCAGGGCAAGGGAGGGCTACCGGGGAGCTGTTTTTT,CASTIPPGQGRATGELFF
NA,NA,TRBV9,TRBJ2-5,TGTGCCAGCAGCCCGCCGGGGCTTGGAACGCAAGAGACCCAGTACTTC,CASSPPGLGTQETQYF
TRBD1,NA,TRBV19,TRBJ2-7,TGTGCCAGTAGTTCGAGAGGGCAGGGGGCGAGTTATCAGTACTTC,CASSSRGQGASYQYF
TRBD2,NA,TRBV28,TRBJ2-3,TGTGCCAGCAGTCCCTCTAGCGGGAGGGCCATAGATACGCAGTATTTT,CASSPSSGRAIDTQYF
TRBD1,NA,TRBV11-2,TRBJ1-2,TGTGCCAGCAGCAAAACCCCAGACAGGGCCCACTATGGCTACACCTTC,CASSKTPDRAHYGYTF
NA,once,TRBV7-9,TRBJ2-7,TGTGCCAGCAGCTTAGACCCAGGGGCCTCCTACGAGCAGTACTTC,CASSLDPGASYEQYF
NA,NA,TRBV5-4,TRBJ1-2,TGTGCCAGCAGCTTTGACGGTACCTCTAACTATGGCTACACCTTC,CASSFDGTSNYGYTF
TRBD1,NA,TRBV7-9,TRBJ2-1,TGTGCCAGCAGCAGCCCCACAGGGGGTTCCTACAATGAGCAGTTCTTC,CASSSPTGGSYNEQFF
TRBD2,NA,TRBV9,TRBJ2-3,TGTGCCAGCACTAAATCTGTTGGAAGCGGGAGGTCCACAGATACGCAGTATTTT,CASTKSVGSGRSTDTQYF
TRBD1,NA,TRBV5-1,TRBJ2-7,TGCGCCAGCAGCCCGCCGGGACAGGGGGCTTCCTACGAGCAGTACTTC,CASSPPGQGASYEQYF
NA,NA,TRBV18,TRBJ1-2,TGTGCCAGCTCACCGCAGGGTAACTATGGCTACACCTTC,CASSPQGNYGYTF